The present T cell receptor (beta chain) was sequenced within a study of cytomegalovirus exposure and HLA in healthy donors. The PCR was carried out with 60 Vbeta primers and 13 Jbeta primers. Sequencing used immunoSEQ multiplex PCR; TCRdb keeps in-frame clones, though not all of them. In the table there are over 100,000 clones, roughly 83% of which are singletons. General study results and limits: Researchers reported that three CMV-associated chains were confirmed in vitro as CMV antigen-specific.

This clone was detected a few times. The target antigen is unknown. Sequencing was carried out using PBMCs. This sequence was found in a man aged 35-49 years in good health and CMV-seronegative.

The CDR3 DNA sequence: TGCGCCAGCAGCCAAGTAGCTAACTATGGCTACACCTTC. Amino acids: CASSQVANYGYTF. The V gene is TRBV4-3, the J gene TRBJ1-2, with unresolved D. V was shortened by 1 base and J by 0 bases, with 3 bases between the two germline ends. This CDR3 has 13 residues. Germline V gene lookup returns CDR1 LGHNA and CDR2 YSLEER.